These 32 T cell receptor beta chains were all obtained from the same sample, sequenced in a study of CD8+ T cells in alopecia areata. The sample's treatment: oral pan-JAK inhibitor, 5-10 mg twice daily. Isolated RNA was reverse transcribed into cDNA used as the sequencing template. Some clones are missing from TCRdb's copy, which holds only in-frame ones; the method was immunoSEQ multiplex PCR. The sample has 85,000 to 110,000 clones, about nine tenths seen once. Sequences were derived from CD8+ T cells sorted from blood, sampled at roughly week 30, from a patient treated with tofacitinib. Receptor source: a human donor with alopecia areata.

A word on this clone: The same CDR3 is also encoded by other DNA sequences in this sample. V and J are TRBV6-5 and TRBJ2-1, with TRBD2 as a possible D gene (5 bases). Trimming stripped 0 bases from V and 9 bases from J, with 6 bases between. The CDR3 contains 12 residues. CDR1 is MNHEY, CDR2 SVGAGI, per germline. DNA of the CDR3: TGTGCCAGCAGTTACTCAGGAGGTGAGCAGTTCTTC. Protein: CASSYSGGEQFF.

The chain has TRBV30 and TRBJ2-7, with a possible D match to TRBD2 (5 bases). The CDR3 runs 13 residues. V shed 2 bases and J shed 3 bases, with 11 bases lying between them. Looked up from germline, CDR1 is GTSNPN and CDR2 is SVGIG (reference sequence). This chain's CDR3 is CAWSWGANYEQYF. The CDR3 DNA sequence: TGTGCCTGGAGTTGGGGAGCGAACTACGAGCAGTACTTC.

The chain couples TRBV29-1 to TRBJ2-1; D may be TRBD2 (6 bases). CDR1 SQVTM and CDR2 ANQGSEA come from the germline V gene. This CDR3 contains 13 residues. Trimming removed 7 bases at V and 8 bases at J, with 18 bases between. The chain's CDR3 is CSAPGLTNDEQFF. The CDR3 DNA follows: TGCAGCGCTCCGGGACTCACCAACGATGAGCAGTTCTTC.

The chain links TRBV2 to TRBJ2-1; 8 nucleotides agree with TRBD2. This CDR3 has 14 amino acids. CDR1 SNHLY and CDR2 FYNNEI come from the germline V gene. J was trimmed by 7 bases and V by 3 bases; bases with no gene match: 5. The CDR3 is CASSDQRERNEQFF. The CDR3 DNA is TGTGCCAGCAGTGACCAGCGGGAGAGGAATGAGCAGTTCTTC.

DNA for the CDR3: TGTGCCAGCAGCTTAGTGGGAGGGGGCATCCATGAGACCCAGTACTTC. Its protein is CASSLVGGGIHETQYF. The V call is TRBV7-8, the J call TRBJ2-5, with D perhaps being TRBD1 or TRBD2 (7 bases each). Germline values: CDR1 SGHVS, CDR2 FQNEAQ. Trimming left V 1 base short and J 5 bases short, with 17 bases between. The CDR3 is made up of 16 amino acids.

The gene calls are TRBV27 and TRBJ1-5; 7 bases match TRBD1. This CDR3 has 12 amino acids. The trim removed 5 bases at V and 10 bases at J, leaving 5 bases unmatched. Germline CDR1 and CDR2: MNHEY and SMNVEV (reference sequence). CDR3 loop: CASSIPGGPQHF. The CDR3 region has the DNA TGTGCCAGCAGTATACCAGGGGGACCCCAGCATTTT.

This clone has just one count. J is TRBJ1-1 and V is TRBV6-5, with a possible D match to TRBD1 (6 bases). Trimming removed 6 bases at V and 5 bases at J, with 13 bases between. CDR3 length equals 13 residues. Germline CDR1 and CDR2: MNHEY and SVGAGI. CDR3 sequence reads: CASSQGLRTEAFF. The CDR3 DNA reads as TGTGCCAGCAGCCAGGGGCTACGGACTGAAGCTTTCTTT.

V gene TRBV13 combines with J gene TRBJ2-1; D possibly corresponds to TRBD2 (5 bases). The germline V gene encodes CDR1 PRHDT and CDR2 FYEKMQ (reference sequence). This CDR3 is built from 14 residues. V lost 5 bases and J 5 bases, leaving 13 bases between the germline ends. CDR3 in DNA: TGTGCCAGCAGCCGCCGAGGGTGGGACAATGAGCAGTTCTTC. Translated, it gives CASSRRGWDNEQFF.

Written as DNA, the CDR3 is TGTGCCAGTGTTGACAGGGGGCCAAGTCAGCCCCAGCATTTT. Translation: CASVDRGPSQPQHF. The chain employs TRBV19 and TRBJ1-5, with 10 bases identical to TRBD1. The J segment lost 6 bases and the V segment lost 8 bases, leaving 7 bases of the junction unmatched. The CDR3 totals 14 residues. Per germline, CDR1 LNHDA and CDR2 SQIVND (reference sequence).

The rearrangement links TRBV7-6 to TRBJ2-1; the match to TRBD2 covers 10 bases. CDR3 size: 14 residues. Per the germline V gene, CDR1 is SGHVS and CDR2 is FNYEAQ. V dropped 8 bases and J dropped 8; count of bases not matched to a gene: 9. Written as DNA, the CDR3 is TGTGCCAGCGGGAGCGGGGGGGGTACCGATGAGCAGTTCTTC. It codes for CASGSGGGTDEQFF.

V usage is TRBV10-3 and J usage is TRBJ2-6; 7 positions match TRBD1. V shed 0 bases, J shed 0 bases, and the junction held 17 bases outside the gene matches. This CDR3 is 22 amino acids long. Germline CDR1 and CDR2: ENHRY and SYGVKD. CDR3 amino acids: CAISESIGTDRVVGSGANVLTF. Written as DNA, the CDR3 is TGTGCCATCAGTGAGTCGATTGGGACCGACAGGGTTGTTGGCTCTGGGGCCAACGTCCTGACTTTC.

This clone was counted a few times. The chain carries TRBV4-1 and TRBJ2-7; D gene ambiguous. The CDR3 spans 14 residues. Germline V gene data show CDR1 as MGHRA and CDR2 as YSYEKL. V was clipped by 0 bases and J by 3 bases, with 9 bases between them. For the CDR3, the DNA is TGCGCCAGCAGCCAAGATCAATCCGTCTACGAGCAGTACTTC. This translates into CASSQDQSVYEQYF.

The rearrangement joins TRBV29-1 to TRBJ2-3, with TRBD2 matching 11 bases. V lost 0 bases to trimming and J lost 4 bases; unmatched junction nucleotides: 15. Germline V gene lookup returns CDR1 SQVTM and CDR2 ANQGSEA. This CDR3 has 19 residues. The CDR3 loop reads CSVEDLGTSGSITSDTQYF. The DNA for the CDR3 is TGCAGCGTTGAAGATCTAGGAACTAGCGGGAGCATTACCTCAGATACGCAGTATTTT.

The gene calls are TRBV10-2 and TRBJ2-7, with 11 bases aligning to TRBD2. The CDR3 length is 17 residues. V dropped 0 bases and J dropped 2; count of bases not matched to a gene: 6. CDR1 is WSHSY and CDR2 is SAAADI in the germline V gene. The CDR3 coding sequence is TGCGCCAGCAGTGAGTCGTACAGTAGCGGGAGGGCCTACGAGCAGTACTTC. Protein: CASSESYSSGRAYEQYF.

The chain has TRBV30 and TRBJ2-7; weak D call: TRBD1 (6 bases). The CDR3 loop spans 14 amino acids. The germline V gene has CDR1 GTSNPN and CDR2 SVGIG (reference sequence). V shed 0 bases and J shed 3 bases, with 12 bases lying between them. The CDR3 reads CAWSVGQGFYEQYF. The CDR3 DNA follows: TGTGCCTGGAGTGTAGGGCAGGGGTTCTACGAGCAGTACTTC.

This clone is a singleton in its sample. This chain links TRBV5-1 with TRBJ2-1; TRBD2 matches at 7 bases. The CDR3 consists of 14 residues. Losses at the gene ends were 5 bases for V and 9 bases for J; bases not matched to a gene: 11. Germline V CDR1 and CDR2: SGHRS, YFSETQ. CDR3 loop: CASRTSSGTREQFF. The CDR3 DNA is TGCGCCAGCAGGACTAGCTCCGGGACCCGTGAGCAGTTCTTC.

This clone was found once. The chain joins TRBV19 to TRBJ2-4, with 10 bases fitting TRBD1. The germline V gene has CDR1 LNHDA and CDR2 SQIVND (reference sequence). Trimming at V came to 7 bases and at J to 1 base, leaving 13 bases not matched to a gene. This CDR3 has 18 amino acids. The chain's CDR3 is CASMPRQGAGWAKNIQYF. DNA of the CDR3: TGTGCCAGTATGCCGAGACAGGGGGCCGGATGGGCCAAAAACATTCAGTACTTC.

This clone was seen only once. The sample carries other DNA sequences with the same CDR3. The chain uses TRBV29-1 and TRBJ2-1, with D possibly TRBD1 on 6 matching bases. This CDR3 contains 16 residues. V shed 0 bases and J shed 0 bases, with 12 bases lying between them. From germline, CDR1 is SQVTM and CDR2 ANQGSEA. CDR3 sequence: CSVEDPDRSSYNEQFF. CDR3 bases: TGCAGCGTTGAAGATCCCGACAGGAGCTCCTACAATGAGCAGTTCTTC.

This clone came up a few times. The chain links TRBV5-1 to TRBJ2-1; either TRBD1 or TRBD2 may supply D (5 bases each). The germline V gene has CDR1 SGHRS and CDR2 YFSETQ. Trimming took off 1 base at V and 7 bases at J, with 12 bases between the two ends. The CDR3 loop spans 14 amino acids. CDR3 nucleotides: TGCGCCAGCAGCTTGTTTCAGGGCGGGAATGAGCAGTTCTTC. This translates into CASSLFQGGNEQFF.

The J gene is TRBJ1-4, the V gene TRBV4-1; no clear D. The V and J ends lost 1 base and 6 bases respectively, with 6 bases between them. CDR3 size: 13 residues. Germline CDR1 is MGHRA and CDR2 is YSYEKL. The CDR3 DNA follows: TGCGCCAGCAGCCAAGCTGGGGATGAAAAACTGTTTTTT. This sequence encodes CASSQAGDEKLFF.

This chain uses TRBV28 with TRBJ2-7, with 8 bases matching TRBD1. The CDR3 has 15 residues. V lost 6 bases, J lost 0 bases, and 7 bases stayed unmatched. The germline V gene encodes CDR1 MDHEN and CDR2 SYDVKM. The DNA of the CDR3 is TGTGCCAGCAGGAATACAGGGGGAAGCTCCTACGAGCAGTACTTC. Residues: CASRNTGGSSYEQYF. The full variable domain, completed using reference TRBV28 and TRBJ2-7, is DVKVTQSSRYLVKRTGEKVFLECVQDMDHENMFWYRQDPGLGLRLIYFSYDVKMKEKGDIPEGYSVSREKKERFSLILESASTNQTSMYLCASRNTGGSSYEQYFGPGTRLTVT.

This clone was seen a few times. This chain links TRBV4-1 with TRBJ2-7, with 9 bases matching TRBD2. Germline V lookup: CDR1 MGHRA, CDR2 YSYEKL. This CDR3 contains 17 residues. Germline trimming cut 2 bases from V and 4 bases from J; bases unmatched to any gene: 12. The CDR3 DNA reads TGCGCCAGCAGCCAACTGGCGCCAGCGGGAGGAGAATACGAGCAGTACTTC. It encodes CASSQLAPAGGEYEQYF.

The rearrangement joins TRBV19 to TRBJ1-2, with no clear D. Germline CDR1 reads LNHDA; CDR2 reads SQIVND (reference sequence). The CDR3 has 15 residues. Trimming left V 5 bases short and J 7 bases short, with 20 bases between. CDR3 residues: CASSSMTREAPGYTF. The CDR3 DNA reads TGTGCCAGTAGTTCGATGACAAGAGAGGCCCCTGGCTACACCTTC.

The chain uses TRBV4-2 and TRBJ1-5; the D gene is possibly TRBD1 (6 bases). The CDR3 covers 16 residues. Germline values: CDR1 LGHNA, CDR2 YNFKEQ. Trimming removed 0 bases from V and 2 bases from J, with 11 bases in between. The CDR3 sequence: CASSQEEGVGNQPQHF. The CDR3, as DNA: TGTGCCAGCAGCCAAGAGGAGGGGGTAGGCAATCAGCCCCAGCATTTT.

The chain has TRBV28 and TRBJ2-3, with TRBD2 identical over 7 bases. Germline-derived CDR1 and CDR2 are MDHEN and SYDVKM. The CDR3 is 16 residues long. V shed 7 bases and J 0 bases; nucleotides not matched to a gene: 10. The CDR3 nucleotides are TGTGCCAGCACGGCTTCTTGGGGGGGAAGCACAGATACGCAGTATTTT. This translates into CASTASWGGSTDTQYF. Using reference TRBV28 and TRBJ2-3 for the parts outside the CDR3, the full variable domain is DVKVTQSSRYLVKRTGEKVFLECVQDMDHENMFWYRQDPGLGLRLIYFSYDVKMKEKGDIPEGYSVSREKKERFSLILESASTNQTSMYLCASTASWGGSTDTQYFGPGTRLTVL.

This clone has just one count. The V and J genes are TRBV9 and TRBJ2-1; D not resolved. Trimming stripped 0 bases from V and 7 bases from J, with 8 bases between. CDR3 length: 13 amino acids. From germline, CDR1 is SGDLS and CDR2 YYNGEE. The CDR3, as DNA: TGTGCCAGCAGCGTAGTTGACTCGAATGAGCAGTTCTTC. As protein: CASSVVDSNEQFF.

This clone was found once. CDR3 in DNA: TGTGCCAGTAGTATAGATGGGACAGGGGGCTACGAGCAGTACTTC. Its translation is CASSIDGTGGYEQYF. The chain employs TRBV19 and TRBJ2-7; 11 nucleotides agree with TRBD1. Per the germline V gene, CDR1 is LNHDA and CDR2 is SQIVND (reference sequence). CDR3 length: 15 amino acids. V shed 0 bases and J 3 bases; nucleotides not matched to a gene: 1.

The CDR3 loop is CASTPSGGDFYNEQFF. CDR3 nucleotides: TGTGCCAGCACCCCAAGCGGGGGGGATTTTTACAATGAGCAGTTCTTC. The chain has TRBV5-4 and TRBJ2-1; 10 bases line up with TRBD2. The junction had 10 bases not matched to a gene; V was cut back by 6 bases and J by 4 bases. CDR1 is SGHNT and CDR2 is YYREEE in the germline V gene (reference sequence). The CDR3 spans 16 residues. The whole variable domain, filled in from reference TRBV5-4 and TRBJ2-1, reads ETGVTQSPTHLIKTRGQQVTLRCSSQSGHNTVSWYQQALGQGPQFIFQYYREEENGRGNFPPRFSGLQFPNYSSELNVNALELDDSALYLCASTPSGGDFYNEQFFGPGTRLTVL.

In its sample, this clone was seen a few times. The chain employs TRBV14 and TRBJ2-1; D gene uncertain. The V and J ends lost 3 bases and 13 bases respectively, with 16 bases between them. This CDR3 is 13 amino acids long. Per germline, CDR1 SGHDN and CDR2 FVKESK. The CDR3 protein is CASSQDGLGPQFF. The DNA of the CDR3 is TGTGCCAGCAGCCAGGACGGGTTGGGTCCCCAGTTCTTC.

This chain connects TRBV5-1 to TRBJ1-5; the match to TRBD1 covers 8 bases. In germline, CDR1 is SGHRS, CDR2 YFSETQ. The V segment lost 2 bases and the J segment 6 bases; nucleotides outside the gene matches: 1. This CDR3 spans 13 amino acids. CDR3 nucleotide sequence: TGCGCCAGCAGCTTCGGACAGGGTCAGCCCCAGCATTTT. Translating it yields CASSFGQGQPQHF.

V gene TRBV7-9 combines with J gene TRBJ2-3; D remains ambiguous. The CDR3 sequence is 15 residues long. CDR1 and CDR2 (germline): SEHNR, FQNEAQ (reference sequence). Trimming removed 0 bases at V and 2 bases at J, with 9 bases between. The CDR3 protein is CASSLAGFVTDTQYF. DNA of the CDR3: TGTGCCAGCAGCTTAGCAGGCTTCGTCACAGATACGCAGTATTTT.

The rearrangement uses TRBV27 and TRBJ2-7, with D possibly TRBD2 on 5 matching bases. Between the trimmed V and J ends, which lost 5 bases and 2 bases, there was a span of 16 bases. The CDR3 sequence is 15 residues long. Germline V gene data show CDR1 as MNHEY and CDR2 as SMNVEV (reference sequence). CDR3 bases: TGTGCCAGCAGTCCCCAAGGACCGCGGGCCTACGAGCAGTACTTC. Amino acid sequence: CASSPQGPRAYEQYF.